The T cell receptor beta chain under discussion was sequenced for a study of blood T cell repertoires in COVID-19. The overall study: From the United States, Italy and Spain came samples of acute and convalescent COVID-19.

This clone was detected only once. With V trimmed by 2 bases and J by 6 bases, 5 bases remained unmatched. The CDR3 has 15 residues. The V gene's germline CDR1 is SGHTA and CDR2 FQGNSA. In the authors' workflow: Reference gene primer amplification gave nucleated cell count estimates. Generated by immunoSEQ multiplex PCR, the TCRdb table keeps only in-frame clones and is missing some. The DNA was the basis for D and trimming; V, J and clone size are from that table. The sample yields over 250,000 clones, more than 75% seen once. The clonotype was recovered from a woman in her fifties or sixties with acute or convalescent COVID-19. This chain links TRBV7-2 with TRBJ2-1; 9 positions agree with TRBD2. Material for sequencing was peripheral blood. CDR3 nucleotide sequence: TGTGCCAGCAGCTTAAGTGGCGGGAGGGGCAATGAGCAGTTCTTC. As protein: CASSLSGGRGNEQFF.